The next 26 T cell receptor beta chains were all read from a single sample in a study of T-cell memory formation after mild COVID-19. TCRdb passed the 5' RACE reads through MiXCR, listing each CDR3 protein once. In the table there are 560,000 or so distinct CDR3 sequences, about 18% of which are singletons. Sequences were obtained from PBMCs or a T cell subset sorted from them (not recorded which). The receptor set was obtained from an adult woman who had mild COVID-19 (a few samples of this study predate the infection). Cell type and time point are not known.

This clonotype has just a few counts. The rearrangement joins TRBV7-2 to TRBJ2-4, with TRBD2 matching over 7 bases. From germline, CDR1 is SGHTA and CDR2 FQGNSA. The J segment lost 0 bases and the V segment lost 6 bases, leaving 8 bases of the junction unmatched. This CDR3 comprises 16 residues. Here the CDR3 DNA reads TGTGCCAGCAGTTCCTATGGCGGGGGAGCCAAAAACATTCAGTACTTC. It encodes CASSSYGGGAKNIQYF.

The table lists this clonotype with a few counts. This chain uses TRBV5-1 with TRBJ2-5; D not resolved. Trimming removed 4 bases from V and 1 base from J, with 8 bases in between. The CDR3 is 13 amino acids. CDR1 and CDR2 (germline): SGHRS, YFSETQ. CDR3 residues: CASSPKTQETQYF. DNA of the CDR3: TGCGCCAGCAGCCCCAAAACCCAAGAGACCCAGTACTTC.

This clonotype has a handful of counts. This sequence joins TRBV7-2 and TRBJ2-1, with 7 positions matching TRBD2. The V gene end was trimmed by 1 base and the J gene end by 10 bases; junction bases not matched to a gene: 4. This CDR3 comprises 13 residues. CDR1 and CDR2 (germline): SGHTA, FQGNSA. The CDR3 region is CASSLGSAGEQFF. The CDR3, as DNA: TGTGCCAGCAGCTTAGGATCAGCGGGGGAGCAGTTCTTC.

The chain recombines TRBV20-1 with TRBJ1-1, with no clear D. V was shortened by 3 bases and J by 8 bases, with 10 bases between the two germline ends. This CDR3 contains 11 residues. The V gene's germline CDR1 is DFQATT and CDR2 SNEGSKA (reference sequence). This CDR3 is CSARALGEAFF. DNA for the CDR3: TGCAGTGCTAGGGCATTAGGAGAAGCTTTCTTT.

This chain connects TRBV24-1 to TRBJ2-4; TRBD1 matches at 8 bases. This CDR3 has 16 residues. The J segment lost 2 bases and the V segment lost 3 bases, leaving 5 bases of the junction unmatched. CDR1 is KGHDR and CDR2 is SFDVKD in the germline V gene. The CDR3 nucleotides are TGTGCCACCAGTGATCCAACAGGGGGGTCCAAAAACATTCAGTACTTC. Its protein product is CATSDPTGGSKNIQYF.

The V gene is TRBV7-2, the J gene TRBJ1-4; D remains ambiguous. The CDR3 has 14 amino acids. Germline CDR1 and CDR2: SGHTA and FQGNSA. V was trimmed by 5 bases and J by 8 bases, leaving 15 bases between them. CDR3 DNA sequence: TGTGCCAGCAGCCTAAGTTTATCAAGCGAAAAACTGTTTTTT. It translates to CASSLSLSSEKLFF.

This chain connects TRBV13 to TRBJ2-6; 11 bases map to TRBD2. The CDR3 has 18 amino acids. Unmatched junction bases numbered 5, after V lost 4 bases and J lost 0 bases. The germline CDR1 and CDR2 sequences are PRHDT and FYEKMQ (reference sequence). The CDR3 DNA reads TGTGCCAGCAGCTCCCTAGCGGGGGGACTCTCTGGGGCCAACGTCCTGACTTTC. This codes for CASSSLAGGLSGANVLTF.

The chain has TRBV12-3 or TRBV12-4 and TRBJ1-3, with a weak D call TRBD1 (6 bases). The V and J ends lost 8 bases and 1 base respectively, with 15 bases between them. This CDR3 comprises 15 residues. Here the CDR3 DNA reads TGTGCCAGCCGTCGACGTAGGGGGTCTGGAAACACCATATATTTT. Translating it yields CASRRRRGSGNTIYF.

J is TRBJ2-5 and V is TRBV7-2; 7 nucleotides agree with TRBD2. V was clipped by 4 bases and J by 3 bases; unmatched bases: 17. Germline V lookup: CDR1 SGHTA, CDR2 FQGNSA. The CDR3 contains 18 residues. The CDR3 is CASSSISAGEAGEETQYF. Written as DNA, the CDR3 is TGTGCCAGCAGCTCAATTTCTGCGGGAGAGGCTGGGGAAGAGACCCAGTACTTC.

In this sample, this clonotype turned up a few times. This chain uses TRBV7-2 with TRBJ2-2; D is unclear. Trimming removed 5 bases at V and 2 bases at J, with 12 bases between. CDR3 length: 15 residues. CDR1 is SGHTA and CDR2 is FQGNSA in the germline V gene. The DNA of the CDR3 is TGTGCCAGCAGCCGAACCAGTACTAACACCGGGGAGCTGTTTTTT. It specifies CASSRTSTNTGELFF.

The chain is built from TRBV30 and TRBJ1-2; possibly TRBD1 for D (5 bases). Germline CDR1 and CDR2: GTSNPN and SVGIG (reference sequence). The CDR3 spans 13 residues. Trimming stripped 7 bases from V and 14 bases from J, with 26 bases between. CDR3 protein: CAFRSSGTAVQTF. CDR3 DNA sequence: TGTGCCTTTCGATCTTCCGGGACGGCTGTTCAAACCTTC.

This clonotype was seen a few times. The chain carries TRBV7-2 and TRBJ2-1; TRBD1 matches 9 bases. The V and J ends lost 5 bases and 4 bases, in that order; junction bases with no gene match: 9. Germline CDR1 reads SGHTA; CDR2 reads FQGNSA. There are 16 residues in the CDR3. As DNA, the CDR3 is TGTGCCAGCAGCCGACTCGGGACAGGGTTATACAATGAGCAGTTCTTC. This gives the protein CASSRLGTGLYNEQFF.

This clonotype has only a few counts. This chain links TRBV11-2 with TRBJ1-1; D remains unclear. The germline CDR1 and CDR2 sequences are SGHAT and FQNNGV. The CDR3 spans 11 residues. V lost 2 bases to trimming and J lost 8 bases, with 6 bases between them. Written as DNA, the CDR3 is TGTGCCAGCAGCTTAAAGGTAGAAGCTTTCTTT. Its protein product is CASSLKVEAFF.

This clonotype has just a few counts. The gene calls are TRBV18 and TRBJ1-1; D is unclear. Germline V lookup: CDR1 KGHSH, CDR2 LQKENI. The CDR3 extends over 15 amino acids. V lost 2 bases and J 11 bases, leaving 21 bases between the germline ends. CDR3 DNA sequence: TGTGCCAGCTCACCAGAGCAAGCGGGGTCAGGAGGGGCTTTCTTT. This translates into CASSPEQAGSGGAFF.

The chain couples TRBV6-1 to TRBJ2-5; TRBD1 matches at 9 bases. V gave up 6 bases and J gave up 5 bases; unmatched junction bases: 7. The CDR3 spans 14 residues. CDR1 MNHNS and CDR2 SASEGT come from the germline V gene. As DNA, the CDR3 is TGTGCCAGCAGGACAGGGGGATACCGGGAGACCCAGTACTTC. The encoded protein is CASRTGGYRETQYF.

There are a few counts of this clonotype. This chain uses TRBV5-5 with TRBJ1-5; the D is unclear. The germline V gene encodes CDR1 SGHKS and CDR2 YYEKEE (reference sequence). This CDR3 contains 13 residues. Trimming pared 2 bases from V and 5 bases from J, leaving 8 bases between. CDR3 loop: CASSLGSDQPQHF. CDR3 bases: TGTGCCAGCAGCTTAGGATCCGATCAGCCCCAGCATTTT.

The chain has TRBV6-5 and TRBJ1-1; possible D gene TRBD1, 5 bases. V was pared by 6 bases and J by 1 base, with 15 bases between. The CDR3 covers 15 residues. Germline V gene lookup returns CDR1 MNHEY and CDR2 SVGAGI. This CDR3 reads CASSPSQGANTEAFF. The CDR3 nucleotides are TGTGCCAGCAGCCCCTCCCAGGGAGCGAACACTGAAGCTTTCTTT.

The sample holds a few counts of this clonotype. The DNA for the CDR3 is TGCAGTGCTCGCCCGGGGACAGCTGGAAACACCATATATTTT. It codes for CSARPGTAGNTIYF. The chain links TRBV20-1 to TRBJ1-3; the match to TRBD1 covers 7 bases. Germline loops: CDR1 DFQATT, CDR2 SNEGSKA (reference sequence). V shed 5 bases and J 2 bases; nucleotides not matched to a gene: 6. The CDR3 length is 14 residues.

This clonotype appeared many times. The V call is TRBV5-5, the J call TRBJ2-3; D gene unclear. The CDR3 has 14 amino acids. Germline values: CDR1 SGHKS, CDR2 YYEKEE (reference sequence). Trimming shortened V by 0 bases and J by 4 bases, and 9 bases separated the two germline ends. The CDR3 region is CASSLANFADTQYF. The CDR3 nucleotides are TGTGCCAGCAGCTTGGCCAATTTCGCAGATACGCAGTATTTT.

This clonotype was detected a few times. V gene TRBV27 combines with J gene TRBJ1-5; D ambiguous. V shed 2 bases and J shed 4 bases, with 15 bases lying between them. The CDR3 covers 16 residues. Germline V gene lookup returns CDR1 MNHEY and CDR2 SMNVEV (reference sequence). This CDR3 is CASSLLGSLVNQPQHF. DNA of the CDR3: TGTGCCAGCAGTTTACTAGGGAGTTTGGTAAATCAGCCCCAGCATTTT.

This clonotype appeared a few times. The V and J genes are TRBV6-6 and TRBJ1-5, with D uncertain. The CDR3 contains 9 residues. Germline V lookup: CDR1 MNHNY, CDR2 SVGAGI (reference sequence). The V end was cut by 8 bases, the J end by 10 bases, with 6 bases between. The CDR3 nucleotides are TGTGCCAGCGGTGCCCCCCAGCATTTT. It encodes CASGAPQHF.

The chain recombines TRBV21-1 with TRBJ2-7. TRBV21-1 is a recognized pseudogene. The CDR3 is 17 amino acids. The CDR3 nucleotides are TGTGCCAGCAGCAAATCTATCGCGGCGGGGAGCTCCTACGAGCAGTACTTC. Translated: CASSKSIAAGSSYEQYF.

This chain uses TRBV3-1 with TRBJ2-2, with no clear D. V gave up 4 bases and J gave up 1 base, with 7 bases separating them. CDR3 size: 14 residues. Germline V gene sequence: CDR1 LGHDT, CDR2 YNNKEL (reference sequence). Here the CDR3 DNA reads TGTGCCAGCAGCCGGTTCGGGAACACCGGGGAGCTGTTTTTT. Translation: CASSRFGNTGELFF.

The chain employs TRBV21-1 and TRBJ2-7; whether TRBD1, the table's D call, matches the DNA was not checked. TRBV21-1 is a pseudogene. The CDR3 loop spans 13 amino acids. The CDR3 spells CASSLEGFNEQYF. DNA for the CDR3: TGTGCCAGCAGCTTAGAGGGGTTCAACGAGCAGTACTTC.

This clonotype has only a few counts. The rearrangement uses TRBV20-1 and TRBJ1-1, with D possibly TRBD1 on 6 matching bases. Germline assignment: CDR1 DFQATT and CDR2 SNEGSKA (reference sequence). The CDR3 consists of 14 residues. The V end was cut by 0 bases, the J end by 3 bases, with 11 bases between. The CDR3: CSARDRRGYTEAFF. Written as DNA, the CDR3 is TGCAGTGCTAGAGATCGCAGGGGATACACTGAAGCTTTCTTT.

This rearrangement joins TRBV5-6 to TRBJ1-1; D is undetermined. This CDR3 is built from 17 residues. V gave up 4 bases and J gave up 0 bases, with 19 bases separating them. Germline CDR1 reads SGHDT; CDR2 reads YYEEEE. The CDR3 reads CASSVYLRTSLNTEAFF. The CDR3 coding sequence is TGTGCCAGCAGCGTTTACCTACGAACATCGCTGAACACTGAAGCTTTCTTT.